This is a list of T cell receptor beta chains from one sample in a study of blood T cell repertoires in COVID-19. The assay was immunoSEQ multiplex PCR, and TCRdb's table has in-frame clones only and misses some. The sample shows 99,000 or so clones, 85% of them seen only once. Input material: peripheral blood. All receptors derive from a man aged 45-65 years with acute or convalescent COVID-19. Each CDR3 is given with its conserved first and last residue. The order of the fields is clone size, J gene, V gene, D gene, CDR3 DNA, CDR3 protein. The D gene is left open where the match is weak. Where a row states a size, it is once, few, many or the class of an expanded clone; other rows omit it.

abundance: NA
j_gene: TRBJ1-2
v_gene: TRBV16
d_gene: NA
CDR3nt: TGTGCCAGCTCCTCACCCCAGGGCTATGGCTACACCTTC
CDR3aa: CASSSPQGYGYTF

abundance: NA
j_gene: TRBJ1-6
v_gene: TRBV7-2
d_gene: NA
CDR3nt: TGTGCCAGCAGCTTAACTATCGGGACTCGTGATTCACCCCTCCACTTT
CDR3aa: CASSLTIGTRDSPLHF

abundance: NA
j_gene: TRBJ2-1
v_gene: TRBV27
d_gene: NA
CDR3nt: TGTGCCAGCAGTTCGAGAGGCTCCTACAATGAGCAGTTCTTC
CDR3aa: CASSSRGSYNEQFF

abundance: NA
j_gene: TRBJ2-1
v_gene: TRBV20-1
d_gene: NA
CDR3nt: TGCAGCCCCCAGACCGGGAATGAGCAGTTCTTC
CDR3aa: CSPQTGNEQFF

abundance: NA
j_gene: TRBJ2-5
v_gene: TRBV28
d_gene: TRBD2
CDR3nt: TGTGCCAGCGCCGGGACTAGCTTTGAGACCCAGTACTTC
CDR3aa: CASAGTSFETQYF

abundance: NA
j_gene: TRBJ2-3
v_gene: TRBV7-2
d_gene: NA
CDR3nt: TGTGCCAGCAGCCCCATAGTTGGGGGGACGCAGTATTTT
CDR3aa: CASSPIVGGTQYF

abundance: NA
j_gene: TRBJ2-4
v_gene: TRBV18
d_gene: TRBD2
CDR3nt: TGTGCCAGCTCACCAACGGGACTAGTGTCGACCAAAAACATTCAGTACTTC
CDR3aa: CASSPTGLVSTKNIQYF

abundance: few
j_gene: TRBJ1-5
v_gene: TRBV29-1
d_gene: NA
CDR3nt: TGCAGCGTTGAGGGGGGGCTCGGTCAGCCCCAGCATTTT
CDR3aa: CSVEGGLGQPQHF

abundance: NA
j_gene: TRBJ2-2
v_gene: TRBV7-6
d_gene: TRBD1
CDR3nt: TGTGCCAGCAGCTTAGGATCCGGCCGAGACAGGGACCTTACCCGGAACACCGGGGAGCTGTTTTTT
CDR3aa: CASSLGSGRDRDLTRNTGELFF

abundance: NA
j_gene: TRBJ2-5
v_gene: TRBV5-6
d_gene: TRBD1
CDR3nt: TGTGCCAGCAGCTCCACGGGGACAGGGTATGGGAGGACCCAGTACTTC
CDR3aa: CASSSTGTGYGRTQYF

abundance: NA
j_gene: TRBJ1-2
v_gene: TRBV30
d_gene: NA
CDR3nt: TGTCTTATGGGGGGGGGCGCAGGAGGCTACACCTTC
CDR3aa: CLMGGGAGGYTF

abundance: NA
j_gene: TRBJ2-3
v_gene: TRBV24-1
d_gene: NA
CDR3nt: TGTGCCACCAGTGATCCCAGGGGCAGGGGGCAGTATTTT
CDR3aa: CATSDPRGRGQYF

abundance: NA
j_gene: TRBJ1-5
v_gene: TRBV7-8
d_gene: NA
CDR3nt: TGTGCCAGCAGTTTCAGGGTTGGAAGCAATCAGCCCCAGCATTTT
CDR3aa: CASSFRVGSNQPQHF

abundance: few
j_gene: TRBJ1-2
v_gene: TRBV9
d_gene: NA
CDR3nt: TGTGCCAGCAGCGTAGGGGGCAGAGGCTATGGCTACACCTTC
CDR3aa: CASSVGGRGYGYTF

abundance: NA
j_gene: TRBJ2-7
v_gene: TRBV3-1/TRBV3-2
d_gene: NA
CDR3nt: TGTGCCAGCAGCCAAGATCCCAGTGTGGTGAGGGAGCAGTACTTC
CDR3aa: CASSQDPSVVREQYF

abundance: NA
j_gene: TRBJ1-2
v_gene: TRBV5-1
d_gene: NA
CDR3nt: TGCGCCAGCAGCTTCAGCCACGGAGACTCTAACTATGGCTACACCTTC
CDR3aa: CASSFSHGDSNYGYTF

abundance: NA
j_gene: TRBJ1-3
v_gene: TRBV15
d_gene: NA
CDR3nt: TGTGCCACCAGCAGAGAAAGGACATTCGGAAACACCATATATTTT
CDR3aa: CATSRERTFGNTIYF

abundance: NA
j_gene: TRBJ1-6
v_gene: TRBV19
d_gene: TRBD1
CDR3nt: TGTGCCAGTAAACCGGGACAGGGTCATTCACCCCTCCACTTT
CDR3aa: CASKPGQGHSPLHF

abundance: once
j_gene: TRBJ2-2
v_gene: TRBV18
d_gene: TRBD1
CDR3nt: TGTGCCAGCTCACAAGGGGGCTTGATGACCGGGGAGCTGTTTTTT
CDR3aa: CASSQGGLMTGELFF

abundance: NA
j_gene: TRBJ1-5
v_gene: TRBV28
d_gene: NA
CDR3nt: TGTGCCAGCACCAAAACCGGGGACATCCGCAATCAGCCCCAGCATTTT
CDR3aa: CASTKTGDIRNQPQHF

abundance: NA
j_gene: TRBJ2-7
v_gene: TRBV20-1
d_gene: TRBD2
CDR3nt: TGCAGTGCTACTAGCGGTCACGAGCAGTACTTC
CDR3aa: CSATSGHEQYF

abundance: NA
j_gene: TRBJ1-1
v_gene: TRBV19
d_gene: TRBD1
CDR3nt: TGTGCCAGGCCCTCGGCGGCAGGGGGCCGAATGAACACTGAAGCTTTCTTT
CDR3aa: CARPSAAGGRMNTEAFF

abundance: NA
j_gene: TRBJ1-2
v_gene: TRBV6-6
d_gene: NA
CDR3nt: TGTGCCAGCAGCCCCAGATCACCTAACTATGGCTACACCTTC
CDR3aa: CASSPRSPNYGYTF

abundance: NA
j_gene: TRBJ1-1
v_gene: TRBV10-3
d_gene: NA
CDR3nt: TGTGCCATCAGTGGCATTGAGAGGGCCACTGAAGCTTTCTTT
CDR3aa: CAISGIERATEAFF

abundance: NA
j_gene: TRBJ1-2
v_gene: TRBV2
d_gene: TRBD1
CDR3nt: TGTGCCAGCAGTGTTAGCGAGGGGGCAGGCTATGGCTACACCTTC
CDR3aa: CASSVSEGAGYGYTF

abundance: NA
j_gene: TRBJ1-6
v_gene: TRBV6-5
d_gene: NA
CDR3nt: TGTGCCAGCAGAACCCTCGGGGATTCACCCCTCCACTTT
CDR3aa: CASRTLGDSPLHF

abundance: NA
j_gene: TRBJ1-1
v_gene: TRBV6-5
d_gene: NA
CDR3nt: TGTGCCAGCAGTTCCGGACTGATTAACACTGAAGCTTTCTTT
CDR3aa: CASSSGLINTEAFF

abundance: once
j_gene: TRBJ1-6
v_gene: TRBV7-9
d_gene: NA
CDR3nt: TGTGCCAGCAGCTCTACCTTTCTACTCCACTTT
CDR3aa: CASSSTFLLHF

abundance: NA
j_gene: TRBJ2-3
v_gene: TRBV4-1
d_gene: TRBD1
CDR3nt: TGCGCCAGCAGTCTAACCGAACGGACAGGGAAGGAGAGGGATACGCAGTATTTT
CDR3aa: CASSLTERTGKERDTQYF

abundance: NA
j_gene: TRBJ2-1
v_gene: TRBV6-5
d_gene: TRBD2
CDR3nt: TGTGCCAGCAGTTACCCCGGGACTAGCATCAATGAGCAGTTCTTC
CDR3aa: CASSYPGTSINEQFF

abundance: NA
j_gene: TRBJ2-3
v_gene: TRBV24-1
d_gene: NA
CDR3nt: TGTGCCACCAGTGGCTATACAGATACGCAGTATTTT
CDR3aa: CATSGYTDTQYF

abundance: NA
j_gene: TRBJ2-7
v_gene: TRBV19
d_gene: NA
CDR3nt: TGTGCCAGTAGTATTAGTTTGGGACAACGAATCTACGAGCAGTACTTC
CDR3aa: CASSISLGQRIYEQYF

abundance: few
j_gene: TRBJ2-5
v_gene: TRBV4-1
d_gene: TRBD1
CDR3nt: TGCGCCAGCAGCAACGACAGGGTGGGGGATCGGGGAGAGACCCAGTACTTC
CDR3aa: CASSNDRVGDRGETQYF

abundance: NA
j_gene: TRBJ2-1
v_gene: TRBV24-1
d_gene: NA
CDR3nt: TGTGCCACCAGTGATTTCCCTAGTATGCACAATGAGCAGTTCTTC
CDR3aa: CATSDFPSMHNEQFF

abundance: NA
j_gene: TRBJ2-3
v_gene: TRBV30
d_gene: TRBD1
CDR3nt: TGTGCCTGGAGTGAGGGGGCGAGCACAGATACGCAGTATTTT
CDR3aa: CAWSEGASTDTQYF

abundance: NA
j_gene: TRBJ2-2
v_gene: TRBV2
d_gene: NA
CDR3nt: TGTGCCAGCAGGTCTACGGCCCGGGTTACCGGGGAGCTGTTTTTT
CDR3aa: CASRSTARVTGELFF

abundance: NA
j_gene: TRBJ1-2
v_gene: TRBV12-3/TRBV12-4
d_gene: TRBD1
CDR3nt: TGTGCCAGCAGTTCAACAGGGGAGTATGGCTACACCTTC
CDR3aa: CASSSTGEYGYTF

abundance: NA
j_gene: TRBJ1-6
v_gene: TRBV5-6
d_gene: TRBD1
CDR3nt: TGTGCCAGCAGCTGGACAGGGGGGCTCAATTCACCCCTCCACTTT
CDR3aa: CASSWTGGLNSPLHF

abundance: NA
j_gene: TRBJ1-1
v_gene: TRBV6-5
d_gene: TRBD1
CDR3nt: TGTGCCAGCAGCCCCCCCGGGACAGGGGCCCTACGAGCTTTCTTT
CDR3aa: CASSPPGTGALRAFF

abundance: NA
j_gene: TRBJ2-1
v_gene: TRBV30
d_gene: NA
CDR3nt: TGTGCCTGGAGTGTACCGAGCAATGAGCAGTTCTTC
CDR3aa: CAWSVPSNEQFF

abundance: NA
j_gene: TRBJ1-5
v_gene: TRBV19
d_gene: TRBD1
CDR3nt: TGTGCCAGTACCCGACAGGGAAAGCTCGGTCAGCCCCAGCATTTT
CDR3aa: CASTRQGKLGQPQHF

abundance: NA
j_gene: TRBJ1-2
v_gene: TRBV9
d_gene: TRBD1
CDR3nt: TGTGCCAGCAGCCCACAGGGGAGGTCTGGCTACACCTTC
CDR3aa: CASSPQGRSGYTF

abundance: once
j_gene: TRBJ2-7
v_gene: TRBV7-3
d_gene: TRBD1
CDR3nt: TGTGCCAGCAGCCTAGGACAGGGGGCCTACGAGCAGTACTTC
CDR3aa: CASSLGQGAYEQYF

abundance: NA
j_gene: TRBJ1-6
v_gene: TRBV10-1
d_gene: NA
CDR3nt: TGCGCCTCATCGGGGGGCTCCTATAATTCACCCCTCCACTTT
CDR3aa: CASSGGSYNSPLHF

abundance: NA
j_gene: TRBJ2-1
v_gene: TRBV5-1
d_gene: NA
CDR3nt: TGCGCCAGCAGCCCAACGGTTCGGGGCAATGAGCAGTTCTTC
CDR3aa: CASSPTVRGNEQFF

abundance: NA
j_gene: TRBJ2-7
v_gene: TRBV14
d_gene: TRBD1
CDR3nt: TGTGCCAGCAGCCAGGGACAGGGCCCCTACGAGCAGTACTTC
CDR3aa: CASSQGQGPYEQYF

abundance: NA
j_gene: TRBJ2-5
v_gene: TRBV10-2
d_gene: TRBD2
CDR3nt: TGCGCCAGCAGTGTAGCGGGAGTCGCCGAGACCCAGTACTTC
CDR3aa: CASSVAGVAETQYF

abundance: few
j_gene: TRBJ1-1
v_gene: TRBV6-5
d_gene: NA
CDR3nt: TGTGCCAGCAGTTATAGAGGGTTCGCTTTCTTT
CDR3aa: CASSYRGFAFF

abundance: NA
j_gene: TRBJ1-1
v_gene: TRBV7-3
d_gene: NA
CDR3nt: TGTGCCAGCAGCTTCGGGGTTTCGAACACTGAAGCTTTCTTT
CDR3aa: CASSFGVSNTEAFF

abundance: NA
j_gene: TRBJ2-1
v_gene: TRBV7-7
d_gene: NA
CDR3nt: TGTGCTAGCAGCCCAGGGGTCAGCTCCTACAATGAGCAGTTCTTC
CDR3aa: CASSPGVSSYNEQFF

abundance: NA
j_gene: TRBJ2-5
v_gene: TRBV11-2
d_gene: TRBD2
CDR3nt: TGTGCCAGCAGCTTTAGCGGGACCCAAGAGACCCAGTACTTC
CDR3aa: CASSFSGTQETQYF

abundance: NA
j_gene: TRBJ1-5
v_gene: TRBV6-6
d_gene: NA
CDR3nt: TGTGCCAGCAGTCAATGGGAGGGCGCTCAGCCCCAGCATTTT
CDR3aa: CASSQWEGAQPQHF

abundance: NA
j_gene: TRBJ2-2
v_gene: TRBV19
d_gene: NA
CDR3nt: TGTGCCAGTAGCCCATTCCGGGACACCGGGGAGCTGTTTTTT
CDR3aa: CASSPFRDTGELFF

abundance: NA
j_gene: TRBJ2-5
v_gene: TRBV5-5
d_gene: TRBD2
CDR3nt: TGTGCCAGCAGCTGGGGGTGGTCTAGCGGGAACCAAGAGACCCAGTACTTC
CDR3aa: CASSWGWSSGNQETQYF

abundance: NA
j_gene: TRBJ2-7
v_gene: TRBV11-2
d_gene: TRBD1
CDR3nt: TGTGCCAGCAGCTTGGGACAGGGGGCACGGTTCGAGCAGTACTTC
CDR3aa: CASSLGQGARFEQYF